This T cell receptor beta chain originates from a study of blood T cell repertoires in COVID-19. Overall study: COVID-19 samples collected from the United States, Italy and Spain covered acute and convalescent phases. PBMCs, B-cell-depleted T cells, or T cells were the source of the cDNA or gDNA that made up the material.

V lost 6 bases and J lost 1; bases outside the gene matches: 3. The CDR3 covers 15 residues. Per the germline V gene, CDR1 is MNHEY and CDR2 is SVGAGI. As to this clone: Other DNA sequences of this sample code for an identical CDR3.

Original handling: Counts of nucleated cells, estimated from reference gene primer amplification, were obtained. The table came from immunoSEQ multiplex PCR; TCRdb's copy has only in-frame clones and leaves some out. Clone size and the V and J calls come from that table; the DNA yielded D and trimming. Here the sample spans over 400,000 clones, 80% to 90% being singletons. J is TRBJ1-1 and V is TRBV6-5; 12 bases align to TRBD1. Sequenced material: peripheral blood. This TCR was recovered from a woman aged 25 to 45 with active or convalescent COVID-19. DNA for the CDR3: TGTGCCAGCAGGAGGGACAGGGGGCGGAACACTGAAGCTTTCTTT. It codes for CASRRDRGRNTEAFF.